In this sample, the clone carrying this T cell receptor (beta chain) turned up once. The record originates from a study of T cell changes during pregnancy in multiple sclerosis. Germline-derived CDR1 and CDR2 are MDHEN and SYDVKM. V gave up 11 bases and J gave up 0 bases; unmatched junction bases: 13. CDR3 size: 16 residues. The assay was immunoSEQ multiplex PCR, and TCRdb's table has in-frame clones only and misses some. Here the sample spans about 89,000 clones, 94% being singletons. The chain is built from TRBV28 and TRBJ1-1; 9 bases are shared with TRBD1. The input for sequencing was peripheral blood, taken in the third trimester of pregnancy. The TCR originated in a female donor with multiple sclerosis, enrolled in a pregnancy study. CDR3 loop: CACDSDRGAVNTEAFF. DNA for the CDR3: TGTGCCTGCGATTCCGACAGGGGGGCCGTGAACACTGAAGCTTTCTTT.